The clone carrying this T cell receptor (beta chain) was recorded at least ten times. TCRdb used MiXCR to reprocess the 5' RACE reads, holding one entry per CDR3 protein. The sample records 32,000 or so distinct CDR3 sequences, about 6% being singletons. The sample originates from a study of early T cells in non-severe SARS-CoV-2 infection. This CDR3 contains 11 residues. The ends were cut back, 0 bases at V and 7 bases at J, with 0 bases in the middle. Germline CDR1 reads MNHEY; CDR2 reads SMNVEV (reference sequence). The clonotype originates from an adult who was a healthcare worker with PCR-confirmed SARS-CoV-2 infection or an uninfected control (not recorded which). This chain links TRBV27 with TRBJ2-2; D unresolved. Sequencing was performed on whole blood. As DNA, the CDR3 is TGTGCCAGCAGTTTATCCGGGGAGCTGTTTTTT. This sequence encodes CASSLSGELFF.